This T cell receptor beta chain derives from a study of blood T cells in healthy people across ages. A sample-barcoded 5' primer and a J-beta primer mix were used in a second PCR of about 7 to 11 cycles. TCRdb called the 5' RACE reads again in MiXCR, with one record for every CDR3 protein. This table holds just under 900,000 distinct CDR3 sequences, roughly 26% found once. In its sample, this clonotype was seen many times. Sequences were obtained from blood. The receptor comes from a woman aged 80 or over in good health.

CDR3 bases: TGTGCCAGCAGCTTTGGGGGGGCTCTGCAGTTCTTC. It specifies CASSFGGALQFF. The chain recombines TRBV7-2 with TRBJ2-1, with D possibly TRBD2 on 7 matching bases. The CDR3 has 12 residues. Germline V gene lookup returns CDR1 SGHTA and CDR2 FQGNSA. The V end was cut by 3 bases, the J end by 12 bases, with 12 bases between. The whole variable domain, filled in from reference TRBV7-2 and TRBJ2-1, reads GAGVSQSPSNKVTEKGKDVELRCDPISGHTALYWYRQSLGQGLEFLIYFQGNSAPDKSGLPSDRFSAERTGGSVSTLTIQRTQQEDSAVYLCASSFGGALQFFGPGTRLTVL.